This T cell receptor beta chain was identified during a study of T cells in Graves' hyperthyroidism and ophthalmopathy (dated by TCRdb to the late 2010s). General notes on the study: Peripheral blood samples were taken at the time of initial diagnosis, prior to any treatment. The paper reports TCR Vbeta CDR3 sequencing of roughly 140 peripheral blood samples: under 45 ophthalmopathy, 70 to 85 hyperthyroidism and around 17 progressor patients. To identify TCR V-J signatures that set the groups apart, the researchers used a discovery cohort of more than 95 patients, made up of roughly 40 with Graves' ophthalmopathy and some 55 with stable Graves' hyperthyroidism. The 75 to 100 discovery patients were divided at random into training and test sets in a 7:3 ratio. An independent validation cohort of under 20 hyperthyroidism patients and over 15 patients who later progressed to ophthalmopathy tested prospective prediction of ophthalmopathy. In about 6 Graves' hyperthyroidism patients, the study also compared T-cell repertoires from thyroid tissue with T-cell repertoires from blood. Once sampling was done, hyperthyroidism patients were given methimazole at a starting dose of 30 mg daily, whereas ophthalmopathy patients were given high-dose intravenous methylprednisolone.

The CDR3 runs 20 residues from the cysteine to the phenylalanine. The CDR3 DNA has 60 bases and is translated from base 1. Trimming removed 3 bases from V and 0 bases from J; the gene matches leave 16 bases unexplained. CDR1 and CDR2 (SGHAT, FQNNGV) derive from the germline V gene. Broad study findings and their caveats: Sample size was not statistically predetermined, and investigators were not blinded to group allocation. Most expanded thyroid clonotypes (frequency above 0.001) were also detected in blood, a finding suggesting that blood repertoires may reflect thyroid immune responses. Ophthalmopathy was separated from stable hyperthyroidism by a 13 V-J signature model, with 87.88% sensitivity and 81% to 82% specificity obtained in cross-validation and 80%/75% obtained in testing. In validation, the model predicted progression to ophthalmopathy with over 65% sensitivity and 72% to 75% specificity, a median of approximately 6.7 months before onset.

TCR beta CDR3 regions were amplified from RNA transcripts. For the first round of RT-PCR on the TCR CDR3, the HTBI primer set was used together with the Qiagen OneStep RT-PCR kit. A second multiplex PCR round built the libraries, followed by size selection and purification. Sequencing of the libraries was done on an Illumina HiSeq2000 using paired-end 100 bp reads. Regarding the original processing steps: Raw data were processed with SOAPnuke, discarding reads with adapters, uncalled bases, mean Phred below 15, or no exact constant-primer or identifier match. COPE v1.2.5 was used to merge high-quality paired reads, and clonotypes were defined as unique nucleotide sequences. MiTCR v1.1 was used to align clonotypes to the IMGT TRBV, TRBD and TRBJ reference segments. Only V-J combinations with frequency above 0.0001, covering roughly 99% of repertoires, were analysed. The TCS score was defined as the ratio of F50 (clonal expansion) to E x V (chaos), calculated using BLOSUM62-based TCRdist between CDR3 peptides within each V-J. Welch's t-statistics and random forest reduced fewer than 600 V-J features to 13, which were used in a naive Bayes classifier (R e1071). TCRdb passed the public sequencing reads through fastp at Q25 and MiXCR, retaining productive beta sequences. Every distinct CDR3 protein forms one entry, paired with its most common genes and DNA. TCRdb, rather than the study authors, made the V and J calls. The sample profile shows hundreds of thousands of distinct CDR3 sequences; 20% of them were found once. The ten largest clones capture 34% of the sample.

Ophthalmopathy patients had moderately to severely active disease, with a Clinical Activity Score of 3 or more, a NOSPECS grade of 4 or more, and a disease duration of less than 3 months. Any patient with an uncontrolled infection, another autoimmune disease, pregnancy or lactation was excluded. Clinical symptoms, serum thyroxine and TRAb, thyroid ultrasound, and orbital computed tomography formed the basis for the diagnoses. PBMCs were isolated from 10 ml of fresh peripheral blood by Ficoll-Paque density gradient centrifugation. Total RNA was extracted with Trizol reagent, and quality was checked on an Agilent 2100 Bioanalyzer. This clonotype came up many times. This clone's antigen is unknown. Within one base of it there is no much larger clone, and no base qualities were kept.

This sequence was found in a man in his thirties or forties with Graves' ophthalmopathy. Sample: blood. Recombination connected TRBV11-2 to TRBJ2-1, and 8 junction bases match TRBD2. Here the CDR3 is given as CASSLSHLGLGGSSYNEQFF. The nucleotides are TGTGCCAGCAGCTTGAGTCACCTGGGACTAGGCGGGAGCTCCTACAATGAGCAGTTCTTC.